Listed here are 24 T cell receptor beta chains from one sample, sequenced in a study of T-cell reconstitution after alpha-beta-depleted transplantation in children. During its preparation, the TCRbeta library received unique molecular identifiers. From the PCR reads, TCRdb called clonotypes with MiXCR, one entry per CDR3 protein. The sample shows fewer than 700,000 distinct CDR3 sequences, roughly 13% of them seen only once. The input for sequencing was PBMCs, mostly from graft donor cells, taken 360 days after TCRalphabeta/CD19-depleted stem cell transplant. The receptors originated from a male patient younger than 18 who had a stem cell transplant for acute myeloid leukemia, so the T cells may come from the graft donor.

The chain uses TRBV29-1 and TRBJ1-3, with D possibly TRBD1 on 5 matching bases. Trimming took 5 bases from V and 4 from J, leaving 15 bases between them. The length of the CDR3 is 14 residues. Germline assignment: CDR1 SQVTM and CDR2 ANQGSEA. Here the CDR3 DNA reads TGCAGCGTTTCCAGGGTTAACGGGGGAAACACCATATATTTT. Amino acid sequence: CSVSRVNGGNTIYF.

Only a few counts were recorded for this clonotype. The chain recombines TRBV12-3 or TRBV12-4 with TRBJ2-7; tentative D call: TRBD1 (7 bases). Trimming pared 3 bases from V and 2 bases from J, leaving 14 bases between. The CDR3 extends over 15 amino acids. As DNA, the CDR3 is TGTGCCAGCAGTTTGCCCGGCAGGGGGGCCTACGAGCAGTACTTC. It is translated as CASSLPGRGAYEQYF.

This clonotype was observed a handful of times. The chain carries TRBV7-3 and TRBJ2-3; D is perhaps TRBD2 (5 bases). The CDR3 is made up of 15 amino acids. Trimming shortened V by 2 bases and J by 5 bases, and 14 bases separated the two germline ends. Germline CDR1 and CDR2: SGHTA and FQGTGA. The CDR3 region has the DNA TGTGCCAGCAGCTTAGAGGGAGTGAAGAGAGATACGCAGTATTTT. Encoded protein: CASSLEGVKRDTQYF. Full variable domain (rest looked up from reference TRBV7-3 and TRBJ2-3): GAGVSQTPSNKVTEKGKYVELRCDPISGHTALYWYRQSLGQGPEFLIYFQGTGAADDSGLPNDRFFAVRPEGSVSTLKIQRTERGDSAVYLCASSLEGVKRDTQYFGPGTRLTVL.

This clonotype was seen more than once but under ten times. V and J are TRBV7-9 and TRBJ1-2; no reliable D call. Germline V CDR1 and CDR2: SEHNR, FQNEAQ (reference sequence). Trimming shortened V by 1 base and J by 2 bases, and 8 bases separated the two germline ends. The CDR3 extends over 14 amino acids. The CDR3 bases are TGTGCCAGCAGCTTAGAGTTATTAAACTATGGCTACACCTTC. Its translation is CASSLELLNYGYTF.

V usage is TRBV27 and J usage is TRBJ2-5; 14 positions agree with TRBD2. This CDR3 is 17 amino acids long. J gave up 5 bases and V 0 bases, and 5 bases lay outside the gene matches. In germline, CDR1 is MNHEY, CDR2 SMNVEV (reference sequence). The chain's CDR3 is CASSLSGTSGSGETQYF. CDR3 bases: TGTGCCAGCAGTTTATCCGGGACTAGCGGGAGTGGTGAGACCCAGTACTTC.

The chain employs TRBV5-1 and TRBJ2-1, with 7 bases fitting TRBD2. Germline-derived CDR1 and CDR2 are SGHRS and YFSETQ. CDR3 length equals 15 residues. The trim removed 4 bases at V and 10 bases at J, leaving 14 bases unmatched. The CDR3 reads CASSPRQKLADEQFF. CDR3 DNA sequence: TGCGCCAGCAGCCCCCGACAGAAGCTAGCGGACGAGCAGTTCTTC.

The chain couples TRBV29-1 to TRBJ2-3; no clear D. The CDR3 totals 12 residues. V was cut by 0 bases and J by 12 bases, with 13 bases left in between. Per germline, CDR1 SQVTM and CDR2 ANQGSEA. In nucleotides, the CDR3 is TGCAGCGTTGAAGATCTCAACCGCAACCAGTATTTT. It codes for CSVEDLNRNQYF.

This clonotype came up a few times. The J gene is TRBJ2-4, the V gene TRBV11-2; 14 nucleotides align to TRBD2. Looked up from germline, CDR1 is SGHAT and CDR2 is FQNNGV. V trimming: 5 bases; J trimming: 4 bases; junction bases outside the gene matches: 10. The CDR3 has 18 amino acids. CDR3 bases: TGTGCCAGCAGCCGTGAACCGGGACTAGCGGGAGCTAAAAACATTCAGTACTTC. Its translation: CASSREPGLAGAKNIQYF.

The table lists this clonotype with many counts. V is TRBV15 and J is TRBJ2-5; 7 bases agree with TRBD2. CDR3 length: 17 residues. CDR1 and CDR2 from the germline V gene are LNHNV and YYDKDF (reference sequence). Trimming removed 0 bases from V and 1 base from J; junction bases left unmatched: 8. CDR3 DNA: TGTGCCACCAGCAGAGAGTATCTGGGGGGGGGCCAAGAGACCCAGTACTTC. Translating gives CATSREYLGGGQETQYF. The complete variable domain, with remaining parts taken from reference TRBV15 and TRBJ2-5, reads DAMVIQNPRYQVTQFGKPVTLSCSQTLNHNVMYWYQQKSSQAPKLLFHYYDKDFNNEADTPDNFQSRRPNTSFCFLDIRSPGLGDTAMYLCATSREYLGGGQETQYFGPGTRLLVL.

A single count supports this clonotype. The chain has TRBV18 and TRBJ2-7, with 10 bases matching TRBD1. With 1 base clipped from V and 2 bases from J, the junction kept 11 bases outside the gene matches. CDR1 and CDR2 from the germline V gene are KGHSH and LQKENI. The CDR3 consists of 18 residues. CDR3 nucleotides: TGTGCCAGCTCACCACGGGTCTTGGGGGACAGGGGCCCCTACGAGCAGTACTTC. Its translation is CASSPRVLGDRGPYEQYF.

This clonotype has ten or more counts. The chain carries TRBV9 and TRBJ2-3; TRBD2 agrees at 7 bases. V shed 4 bases, J shed 2 bases, and the junction held 7 bases outside the gene matches. Looked up from germline, CDR1 is SGDLS and CDR2 is YYNGEE. The CDR3 is 15 residues long. For the CDR3, the DNA is TGTGCCAGCAGCATCCGAGCGGGACCCACAGATACGCAGTATTTT. This sequence encodes CASSIRAGPTDTQYF.

The chain carries TRBV20-1 and TRBJ2-3, with 10 bases lining up with TRBD2. The CDR3 length is 16 residues. CDR1 is DFQATT, CDR2 SNEGSKA, per germline (reference sequence). V lost 1 base, J lost 2 bases, and 6 bases stayed unmatched. This CDR3 reads CSARVLTSGVTDTQYF. The DNA of the CDR3 is TGCAGTGCTAGAGTCCTTACTAGCGGGGTCACAGATACGCAGTATTTT.

The chain links TRBV5-1 to TRBJ2-7; no reliable D call. CDR3 size: 19 residues. Trimming took 2 bases from V and 1 from J, leaving 25 bases between them. Germline CDR1 SGHRS, CDR2 YFSETQ. The CDR3 loop reads CASSFRAETSKSLSYEQYF. The CDR3 DNA sequence: TGCGCCAGCAGCTTTCGGGCGGAAACCTCCAAGTCATTATCCTACGAGCAGTACTTC.

This clonotype was counted between two and nine times. V usage is TRBV28 and J usage is TRBJ2-3; D may be TRBD1 (7 bases). Trimming removed 5 bases from V and 4 bases from J, with 19 bases in between. From germline, CDR1 is MDHEN and CDR2 SYDVKM. CDR3 length: 16 amino acids. This CDR3 is CASSGGGGVISDTQYF. The CDR3 region has the DNA TGTGCCAGCAGTGGAGGGGGCGGGGTTATTTCAGATACGCAGTATTTT.

The genes are TRBV4-3 and TRBJ2-1, with 8 nucleotides matching TRBD1. The CDR3 is 15 residues long. The germline V gene encodes CDR1 LGHNA and CDR2 YSLEER. Trimming cost V 3 bases and J 4 bases; bases outside gene matches: 5. The CDR3 reads CASSHEGTGYNEQFF. CDR3 in DNA: TGCGCCAGCAGCCACGAGGGGACAGGATACAATGAGCAGTTCTTC.

This clonotype was counted between two and nine times. Here the CDR3 reads CASNQRGGLNEQFF. The CDR3 DNA reads as TGTGCCAGCAACCAGCGGGGGGGTTTAAATGAGCAGTTCTTC. V and J are TRBV12-3 or TRBV12-4 and TRBJ2-1; TRBD2 agrees at 10 bases. The V segment lost 7 bases and the J segment 7 bases; nucleotides outside the gene matches: 7. This CDR3 contains 14 residues.

CDR3 sequence reads: CASRRDRASYEQYF. In nucleotides, the CDR3 is TGTGCCAGCCGTCGGGACAGGGCCTCCTACGAGCAGTACTTC. The chain couples TRBV7-2 to TRBJ2-7, with 9 bases fitting TRBD1. This CDR3 comprises 14 residues. The trim removed 8 bases at V and 0 bases at J, leaving 5 bases unmatched. The germline V gene has CDR1 SGHTA and CDR2 FQGNSA.

This clonotype was recorded a few times. J is TRBJ2-7 and V is TRBV9, with TRBD2 matching 7 bases. Germline values: CDR1 SGDLS, CDR2 YYNGEE. The CDR3 length is 15 residues. Unmatched junction bases numbered 5, after V lost 0 bases and J lost 2 bases. The CDR3 nucleotides are TGTGCCAGCAGCGTAGGGGGCGGGAGAGCCTACGAGCAGTACTTC. The encoded protein is CASSVGGGRAYEQYF. Filled out from reference TRBV9 and TRBJ2-7, the complete variable domain reads DSGVTQTPKHLITATGQRVTLRCSPRSGDLSVYWYQQSLDQGLQFLIQYYNGEERAKGNILERFSAQQFPDLHSELNLSSLELGDSALYFCASSVGGGRAYEQYFGPGTRLTVT.

This clonotype was seen a few times. The V gene is TRBV10-3, the J gene TRBJ2-2; D not resolved. Germline V gene sequence: CDR1 ENHRY, CDR2 SYGVKD. Trimming stripped 3 bases from V and 4 bases from J, with 6 bases between. This CDR3 has 13 amino acids. The CDR3: CAISEHATGELFF. In DNA, the CDR3 is TGTGCCATCAGTGAACACGCCACCGGGGAGCTGTTTTTT.

CDR3 amino acids: CSARPNGRFNYGYTF. The CDR3 nucleotides read TGCAGTGCTAGACCCAACGGCCGATTTAACTATGGCTACACCTTC. V gene TRBV20-1 combines with J gene TRBJ1-2; D unclear. V lost 2 bases and J lost 1, with 14 bases in between. Germline V CDR1 and CDR2: DFQATT, SNEGSKA (reference sequence). CDR3 length: 15 residues.

V gene TRBV20-1 combines with J gene TRBJ2-5, with D perhaps TRBD2 (7 bases). V was pared by 5 bases and J by 1 base, with 14 bases between. The germline V gene has CDR1 DFQATT and CDR2 SNEGSKA (reference sequence). This CDR3 is 14 amino acids long. In DNA, the CDR3 is TGCAGTGCTGGGGGGCCGGGAGGCCAAGAGACCCAGTACTTC. Protein: CSAGGPGGQETQYF.

This clonotype has at least ten counts. The gene calls are TRBV11-2 and TRBJ2-3, with D hard to call. Trimming removed 4 bases at V and 2 bases at J, with 16 bases between. Per germline, CDR1 SGHAT and CDR2 FQNNGV. This CDR3 region has 16 residues. The CDR3 coding sequence is TGTGCCAGCAGCTATGGTCAACTCCCATCCACAGATACGCAGTATTTT. Its protein is CASSYGQLPSTDTQYF.

V gene TRBV29-1 combines with J gene TRBJ2-1; 11 positions agree with TRBD1. The V gene's germline CDR1 is SQVTM and CDR2 ANQGSEA. V lost 4 bases to trimming and J lost 4 bases; unmatched junction nucleotides: 3. The CDR3 is 14 residues long. For the CDR3, the DNA is TGCAGCGTTGTGGACAGGGGGCTTTACAATGAGCAGTTCTTC. Translating gives CSVVDRGLYNEQFF.

The V and J genes are TRBV29-1 and TRBJ1-1, with D perhaps matching TRBD1 (5 bases). V lost 7 bases and J 2 bases, leaving 14 bases between the germline ends. This CDR3 contains 13 residues. Per germline, CDR1 SQVTM and CDR2 ANQGSEA. The CDR3 region is CSAPRGDNTEAFF. In DNA, the CDR3 is TGCAGCGCCCCCCGGGGGGACAACACTGAAGCTTTCTTT.